The present T cell receptor (beta chain) was sequenced within a study of CD8 T cells in ankylosing spondylitis. Notes on the study in general: Clones linked to disease, bearing a CD8+ phenotype, were relatively rare in peripheral blood. Earlier literature documents some of the motif variants in reactive arthritis synovial fluid and blood. What seemed typical of ankylosing spondylitis blood was a TCR beta motif built from several highly homologous variants.

Making use of molecular barcodes, quantitative 5'-RACE generated TCR beta libraries. MiXCR was run by TCRdb on the 5' RACE reads, yielding one entry per CDR3 protein. The repertoire holds around 7,500 distinct CDR3 sequences, 8.2% seen once, with under 25% in the top ten. Germline V gene data show CDR1 as SGDLS and CDR2 as YYNGEE. The J segment lost 7 bases and the V segment lost 4 bases, leaving 7 bases of the junction unmatched. The CDR3 covers 15 residues. This clonotype is medium-sized (0.01 to 0.1%) by share. The antigen is unknown. Source material: blood, either unsorted or a sorted T cell fraction (not recorded which). This sequence joins TRBV9 and TRBJ2-2, with 10 bases that match TRBD2. This clonotype was obtained from a male donor with ankylosing spondylitis or in good health (not recorded which). The CDR3 DNA is TGTGCCAGCAGCCCCAGCGGGGGGGCCGGCGGGGAGCTGTTTTTT. Its protein is CASSPSGGAGGELFF.